These 29 T cell receptor beta chains were all obtained from the same sample, sequenced in a study of tumor-infiltrating lymphocytes in primary liver carcinoma. Starting material of 400 to 600 ng total RNA yielded TCR beta cDNA via a constant-region primer. Slightly modified ARM-PCR served as the procedure for the TCR beta libraries. These libraries came from three rounds of nested multiplex PCR. Researchers ran the first two PCR rounds for 10 cycles each with TRBV1-TRBV30 forward primers and a C-beta reverse primer. MiXCR was run by TCRdb on the multiplex PCR reads, yielding one entry per CDR3 protein. The sample lists 85,000 to 100,000 distinct CDR3 sequences, about 73% occurring once. Extraction of RNA together with DNA used about 17-30 mg of unsorted bulk tissue. Material: tumor-adjacent normal liver tissue. The receptors here all came from a man aged 40-49 years with primary liver carcinoma and hepatitis B virus infection.

This clonotype was observed many times. The chain couples TRBV6-1 to TRBJ1-5, with a possible D match to TRBD1 (5 bases). This CDR3 contains 12 residues. The V gene lost 3 bases and the J gene lost 8 bases, with 8 bases spanning the gap. Germline loops: CDR1 MNHNS, CDR2 SASEGT. The CDR3 nucleotides are TGTGCCAGCAGTGACCGGGGCGAGCCCCAGCATTTT. Amino acids: CASSDRGEPQHF.

This clonotype was counted a few times. The V and J genes are TRBV12-3 or TRBV12-4 and TRBJ1-4; 7 nucleotides agree with TRBD1. The ends lost 6 bases at V and 10 bases at J; junction bases unmatched: 11. The CDR3 consists of 14 residues. The CDR3 is CASRLTGNRGKLFF. The CDR3 DNA sequence: TGTGCCAGCAGACTGACAGGGAATCGGGGAAAACTGTTTTTT.

V and J are TRBV2 and TRBJ2-7, with TRBD1 matching 10 bases. This CDR3 has 12 residues. The J segment lost 6 bases and the V segment lost 7 bases, leaving 3 bases of the junction unmatched. Germline assignment: CDR1 SNHLY and CDR2 FYNNEI. CDR3 loop: CASNRDRGEQYF. The CDR3 DNA sequence: TGTGCCAGCAACCGGGACAGGGGCGAGCAGTACTTC.

Of note for this clonotype: Without the conserved terminal phenylalanine or tryptophan, this CDR3 likely stems from a read error. Written as DNA, the CDR3 is TGTGCCGGCAGCAGACGGGGTGCGGGAGTCGGGGAGCAGTTCCTC. It translates to CAGSRRGAGVGEQFL. The gene calls are TRBV11-2 and TRBJ2-1; the match to TRBD2 covers 7 bases. CDR3 length: 15 amino acids. CDR1 and CDR2 (germline): SGHAT, FQNNGV.

This CDR3 reads CASSRSGGGGELFF. The CDR3 DNA reads as TGTGCCAGTTCCCGGAGTGGGGGAGGCGGGGAGCTGTTTTTT. This chain joins TRBV27 and TRBJ2-2; a weak D match, TRBD2 (6 bases). The V gene lost 9 bases and the J gene lost 7 bases, with 18 bases spanning the gap. The germline gives CDR1 MNHEY, CDR2 SMNVEV (reference sequence). The CDR3 spans 14 residues.

The table lists this clonotype with many counts. The chain is built from TRBV5-1 and TRBJ1-3; 9 bases fit TRBD1. Trimming at V came to 4 bases and at J to 0 bases, leaving 8 bases not matched to a gene. The germline gives CDR1 SGHRS, CDR2 YFSETQ. The CDR3 runs 17 residues. This CDR3 is CASSPTGTGSSGNTIYF. The CDR3 region has the DNA TGCGCCAGCAGCCCAACCGGGACAGGGAGCTCTGGAAACACCATATATTTT.

The chain uses TRBV11-1 and TRBJ2-2, with TRBD1 as a possible D gene (6 bases). Germline lookup yields CDR1 SGHAT and CDR2 FQDESV (reference sequence). Deletions cut 5 bases from V and 4 bases from J, with 17 bases between. The CDR3 is 16 amino acids. CDR3 nucleotide sequence: TGTGCCAGCAGCCTTAGAGTACAGGGTCGCACCGGGGAGCTGTTTTTT. This encodes CASSLRVQGRTGELFF.

With respect to this clonotype: Since no conserved phenylalanine or tryptophan closes the CDR3, a read error is the likely cause. Because the CDR3's place on the DNA is in doubt, the DNA is left out and the CDR3 is given as listed by TCRdb. This rearrangement joins TRBV6-1 to TRBJ2-7; TRBD1 is taken as the D call from the table, unchecked against the DNA. Germline V gene sequence: CDR1 MNHNS, CDR2 SASEGT. With termini counted, the CDR3 has 13 amino acids. The CDR3 is CASSAERQAEQYL.

In its sample, this clonotype was seen once. This chain links TRBV2 with TRBJ1-1, with 7 nucleotides matching TRBD1. The CDR3 runs 14 residues. CDR1 is SNHLY, CDR2 FYNNEI, per germline. V gave up 4 bases and J gave up 1 base; unmatched junction bases: 3. The CDR3 loop is CASSGWTGNTEAFF. DNA of the CDR3: TGTGCCAGCAGTGGGTGGACAGGGAACACTGAAGCTTTCTTT.

This clonotype was seen once. This clone may be a read error of a much larger clone one base away. This likely comes from a read error, as the CDR3 has no conserved phenylalanine or tryptophan at its end. This chain connects TRBV2 to TRBJ2-3; TRBD2 aligns across 13 bases. The germline gives CDR1 SNHLY, CDR2 FYNNEI. The ends lost 7 bases at V and 6 bases at J; junction bases unmatched: 4. The CDR3 spans 14 residues. CDR3: CASTPTSGGDTQYL. For the CDR3, the DNA is TGTGCCAGCACTCCGACTAGCGGGGGGGATACGCAGTATCTT.

Of note for this clonotype: No conserved phenylalanine or tryptophan is present at the end of the CDR3, so a read error is the likely explanation. The chain combines TRBV12-3 or TRBV12-4 with TRBJ2-1; TRBD2 agrees at 7 bases. The trim removed 3 bases at V and 5 bases at J, leaving 4 bases unmatched. The CDR3 covers 14 residues. The CDR3: CASSLSGGNNEQFS. The CDR3 bases are TGTGCCAGCAGTTTGTCGGGAGGAAACAATGAGCAGTTCTCG.

This clonotype was seen a few times. Being one base from a much bigger clone, this may be a read error. This sequence joins TRBV12-3 or TRBV12-4 and TRBJ2-3, with D perhaps matching TRBD1 or TRBD2 (5 bases each). This CDR3 comprises 13 residues. CDR3 DNA sequence: TGTGTCAGCAGCTGGGACGGGACAGATACGCAGTATTTT. It yields the protein CVSSWDGTDTQYF.

This clonotype has a count of ten or more. The chain combines TRBV10-3 with TRBJ1-5, with TRBD1 matching over 8 bases. The CDR3 sequence is 15 residues long. Per the germline V gene, CDR1 is ENHRY and CDR2 is SYGVKD. J lost 2 bases, V lost 3 bases, and 3 bases had no gene match. The CDR3 DNA reads as TGTGCCATCAGTGACCCGGACAGGGGCAATCAGCCCCAGCATTTT. This gives the protein CAISDPDRGNQPQHF.

V and J are TRBV4-1 and TRBJ2-2, with 8 positions matching TRBD2. With 2 bases clipped from V and 9 bases from J, the junction kept 14 bases outside the gene matches. Germline V gene data show CDR1 as MGHRA and CDR2 as YSYEKL. The CDR3 sequence is 17 residues long. The CDR3 sequence: CASSQPDSGTNTRELFF. The CDR3 nucleotides read TGCGCCAGCAGCCAACCCGATAGCGGGACGAATACCAGGGAGCTGTTTTTT.

This clonotype has more than one count but fewer than ten. A much more abundant neighbour one base away suggests this may be a read error. V and J are TRBV12-5 and TRBJ2-5, with D possibly being TRBD2 (5 bases). The CDR3 length is 13 residues. The V gene's germline CDR1 is LGHNT and CDR2 FRNRAP. The CDR3 DNA follows: TGTACTAGTGGCACTTCCTCCGAGGCGACCCAGTACTTC. Its translation: CTSGTSSEATQYF.

A note on this clonotype: The DNA is left out, because the CDR3 cannot be placed on it with certainty; the CDR3 is given as TCRdb lists it. The rearrangement uses TRBV11-3 and TRBJ2-1; the D call in the table, TRBD1, was not verified against the DNA. Germline V gene lookup returns CDR1 SGHNT and CDR2 YENEEA. Inclusive of both ends, the CDR3 amounts to 14 amino acids. This chain's CDR3 is CANSLVGKGNEHFF.

There are a few counts of this clonotype. A much larger clone is a single base away; this may be a read error. The chain is built from TRBV12-3 or TRBV12-4 and TRBJ2-2; no reliable D call. CDR3 size: 11 residues. The CDR3 nucleotides read TGTGCCAACTATACGCCCGGTGAGCTGTTTTTT. Protein: CANYTPGELFF.

For this clonotype: A read error is possible here, since a much larger clone lies one base away. The rearrangement uses TRBV4-2 and TRBJ2-7; D gene uncertain. The CDR3 has 12 residues. The germline V gene has CDR1 LGHNA and CDR2 YNFKEQ. The CDR3 DNA is TGTGCCCGCAGCCAAGGTACCTACGAGCAGTACTTC. As protein: CARSQGTYEQYF.

As to this clonotype: One junction end does not reproduce the germline sequence, and a read error may be involved. The chain joins TRBV11-2 to TRBJ2-2, with TRBD2 identical over 9 bases. Germline values: CDR1 SGHAT, CDR2 FQNNGV. The CDR3 is made up of 16 amino acids. CDR3 residues: CASSLVGLAGTGELFF. CDR3 in DNA: TGTGCCAGCAGTTTAGTGGGGCTAGCGGGAACCGGGGAGCTGTTTTTC. Supplemented by reference TRBV11-2 and TRBJ2-2, the full variable domain reads EAGVAQSPRYKIIEKRQSVAFWCNPISGHATLYWYQQILGQGPKLLIQFQNNGVVDDSQLPKDRFSAERLKGVDSTLKIQPAKLEDSAVYLCASSLVGLAGTGELFFGEGSRLTVL.

A note on this clonotype: A much larger clonotype is one base distant, so this may be a read error. The V and J genes are TRBV4-1 and TRBJ2-3, with 9 bases identical to TRBD2. The germline CDR1 and CDR2 sequences are MGHRA and YSYEKL. The ends lost 6 bases at V and 0 bases at J; junction bases unmatched: 4. The length of the CDR3 is 15 residues. In nucleotides, the CDR3 is TGCGCCAGCAGGCAGCGGGAGGCGAGCACAGATACGCAGTATTTT. Residues: CASRQREASTDTQYF.

In the case of this clonotype: The junction departs from germline at one end; a sequencing error may be responsible. The chain links TRBV4-1 to TRBJ2-7; weak D call: TRBD2 (6 bases). The germline V gene has CDR1 MGHRA and CDR2 YSYEKL. The CDR3 covers 15 residues. The CDR3 sequence is CASNQTTRGSYEQYF. The DNA for the CDR3 is TGCGCCAGCAACCAAACGACTAGAGGGAGCTACGAGCAGTACTTC.

This clonotype was recorded at least ten times. This chain connects TRBV5-4 to TRBJ1-1; D gene uncertain. V shed 3 bases and J shed 0 bases, with 12 bases lying between them. Looked up from germline, CDR1 is SGHNT and CDR2 is YYREEE (reference sequence). The CDR3 has 15 residues. CDR3 bases: TGTGCCAGCAGCTCGGAACAGAAAATGAACACTGAAGCTTTCTTT. Translation: CASSSEQKMNTEAFF.

The V gene is TRBV29-1, the J gene TRBJ2-2, with TRBD1 identical over 11 bases. The CDR3 totals 17 residues. V shed 7 bases and J 4 bases; nucleotides not matched to a gene: 14. CDR1 and CDR2 (germline): SQVTM, ANQGSEA. The CDR3 nucleotides read TGCAGCGCTAGGACAGGGGGCGCAAAGGCGGTCACCGGGGAGCTGTTTTTT. It translates to CSARTGGAKAVTGELFF.

The genes are TRBV4-3 and TRBJ2-7; a weak D match, TRBD2 (7 bases). Looked up from germline, CDR1 is LGHNA and CDR2 is YSLEER. The V end lost 3 bases, the J end lost 7 bases, and 10 bases lay between the germline ends. The CDR3 totals 12 residues. Here the CDR3 reads CASSQGGGEQYF. CDR3 DNA sequence: TGCGCCAGCAGCCAGGGAGGGGGAGAGCAGTACTTC.

About this clonotype itself: At one end, the junction sequence differs from germline, possibly due to a read error. J is TRBJ1-1 and V is TRBV11-3; possibly TRBD1 for D (6 bases). The CDR3 is 13 residues long. CDR1 and CDR2 (germline): SGHNT, YENEEA. The CDR3: CANSLARGAEAFF. In nucleotides, the CDR3 is TGTGCCAACAGCTTAGCAAGGGGGGCTGAAGCTTTCTTT.

Notes on this clonotype: This sequence may be a read error, since a much larger clone differs from it by one base. The chain is built from TRBV6-5 and TRBJ1-1; D is undetermined. CDR3 size: 14 residues. Per germline, CDR1 MNHEY and CDR2 SVGAGI. The CDR3 nucleotides are TGTGCCAACAGTCATGGGTGGCTAGACACTGAAGCTTTCTTT. Residues: CANSHGWLDTEAFF.

This clonotype was observed many times. The chain joins TRBV30 to TRBJ1-3; D might be TRBD1 (6 bases). The V end was cut by 1 base, the J end by 4 bases, with 11 bases between. Germline assignment: CDR1 GTSNPN and CDR2 SVGIG (reference sequence). The CDR3 is 14 residues long. The CDR3 here is CAWSGTVEGNTIYF. CDR3 nucleotide sequence: TGTGCCTGGAGTGGGACAGTGGAAGGAAACACCATATATTTT.

Concerning this clonotype: A junction end diverges from the germline sequence, so it may reflect a read error. The rearrangement joins TRBV28 to TRBJ2-7, with a tentative D call TRBD2 (6 bases). CDR1 is MDHEN and CDR2 is SYDVKM in the germline V gene. The CDR3 runs to 15 residues. In DNA, the CDR3 is TGTGCCAGCAGTACCCAGCTAAGCGGGTTCTACAAGCAGTACTTC. It encodes CASSTQLSGFYKQYF.

On this clonotype: The junction does not match germline at one end; this may be a read error. The J gene is TRBJ1-4, the V gene TRBV12-3 or TRBV12-4, with D perhaps matching TRBD1 (6 bases). The CDR3 contains 13 residues. The CDR3 protein is CVSRLGHGEKLFF. The CDR3 nucleotides read TGTGTCAGCAGGCTGGGACATGGCGAAAAACTGTTTTTT.